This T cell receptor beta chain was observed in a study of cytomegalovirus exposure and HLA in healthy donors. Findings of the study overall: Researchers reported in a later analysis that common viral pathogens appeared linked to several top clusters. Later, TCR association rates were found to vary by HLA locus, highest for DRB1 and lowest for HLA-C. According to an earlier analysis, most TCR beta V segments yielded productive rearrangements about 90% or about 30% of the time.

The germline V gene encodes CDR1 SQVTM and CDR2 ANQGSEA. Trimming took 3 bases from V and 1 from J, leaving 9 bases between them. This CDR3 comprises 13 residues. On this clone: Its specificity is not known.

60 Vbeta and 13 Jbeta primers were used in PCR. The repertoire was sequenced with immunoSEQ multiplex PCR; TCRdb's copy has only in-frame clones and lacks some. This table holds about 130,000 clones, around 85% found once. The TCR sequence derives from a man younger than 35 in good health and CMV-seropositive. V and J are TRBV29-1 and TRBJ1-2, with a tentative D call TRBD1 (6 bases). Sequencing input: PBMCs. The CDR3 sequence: CSVERTDNYGYTF. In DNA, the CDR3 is TGCAGCGTTGAGCGGACAGATAACTATGGCTACACCTTC.